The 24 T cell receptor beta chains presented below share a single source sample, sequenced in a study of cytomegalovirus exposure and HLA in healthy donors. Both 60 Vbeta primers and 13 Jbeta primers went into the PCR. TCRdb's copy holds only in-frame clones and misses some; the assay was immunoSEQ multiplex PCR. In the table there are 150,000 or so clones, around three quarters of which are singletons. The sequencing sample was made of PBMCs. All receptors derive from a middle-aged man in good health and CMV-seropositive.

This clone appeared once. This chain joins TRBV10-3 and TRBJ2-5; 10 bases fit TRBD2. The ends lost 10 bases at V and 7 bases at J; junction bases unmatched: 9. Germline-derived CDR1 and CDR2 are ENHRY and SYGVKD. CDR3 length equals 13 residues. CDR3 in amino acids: CATQRGGLGTQYF. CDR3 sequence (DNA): TGTGCCACTCAGCGGGGGGGCCTGGGGACCCAGTACTTC.

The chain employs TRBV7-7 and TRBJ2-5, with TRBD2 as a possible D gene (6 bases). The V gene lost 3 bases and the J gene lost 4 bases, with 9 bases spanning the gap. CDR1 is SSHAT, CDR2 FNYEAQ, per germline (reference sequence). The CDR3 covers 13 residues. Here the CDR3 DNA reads TGTGCCAGCAGCTTCGGGGGAGGAGAGACCCAGTACTTC. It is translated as CASSFGGGETQYF.

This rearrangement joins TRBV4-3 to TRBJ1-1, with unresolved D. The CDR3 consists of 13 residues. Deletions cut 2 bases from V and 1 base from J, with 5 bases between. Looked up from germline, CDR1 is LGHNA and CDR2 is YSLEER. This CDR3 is CASSQLENTEAFF. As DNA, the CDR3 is TGCGCCAGCAGCCAATTAGAGAACACTGAAGCTTTCTTT.

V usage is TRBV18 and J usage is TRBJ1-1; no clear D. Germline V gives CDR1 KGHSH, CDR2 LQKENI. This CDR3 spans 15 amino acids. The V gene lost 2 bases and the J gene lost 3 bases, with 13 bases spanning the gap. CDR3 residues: CASSPFWGADTEAFF. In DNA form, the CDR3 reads TGTGCCAGCTCACCATTTTGGGGAGCGGACACTGAAGCTTTCTTT.

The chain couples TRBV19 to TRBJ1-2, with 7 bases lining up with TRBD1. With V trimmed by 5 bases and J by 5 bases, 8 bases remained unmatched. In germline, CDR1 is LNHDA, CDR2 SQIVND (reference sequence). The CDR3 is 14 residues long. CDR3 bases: TGTGCCAGTAGTGCCCCAGGGGGGCGTTATGGCTACACCTTC. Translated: CASSAPGGRYGYTF.

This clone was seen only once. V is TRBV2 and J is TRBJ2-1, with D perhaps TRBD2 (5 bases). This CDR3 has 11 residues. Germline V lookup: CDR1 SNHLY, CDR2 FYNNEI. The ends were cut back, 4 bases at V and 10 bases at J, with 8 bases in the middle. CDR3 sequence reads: CASSADSEQFF. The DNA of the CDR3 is TGTGCCAGCAGTGCGGACTCGGAGCAGTTCTTC.

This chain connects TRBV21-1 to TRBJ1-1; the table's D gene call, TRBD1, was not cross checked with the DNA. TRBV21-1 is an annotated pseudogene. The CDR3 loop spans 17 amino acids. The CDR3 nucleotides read TGTGCCAGCAGCAAGAATCAGGGGTTAAGGGTATGGACTGAAGCTTTCTTT. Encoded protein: CASSKNQGLRVWTEAFF.

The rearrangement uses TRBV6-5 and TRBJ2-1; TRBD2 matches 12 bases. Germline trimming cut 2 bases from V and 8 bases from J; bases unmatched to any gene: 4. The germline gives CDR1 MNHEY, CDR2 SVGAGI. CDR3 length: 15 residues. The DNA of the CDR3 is TGTGCCAGCAGTTACCTAGCGGGAGGGCCGGATGAGCAGTTCTTC. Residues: CASSYLAGGPDEQFF.

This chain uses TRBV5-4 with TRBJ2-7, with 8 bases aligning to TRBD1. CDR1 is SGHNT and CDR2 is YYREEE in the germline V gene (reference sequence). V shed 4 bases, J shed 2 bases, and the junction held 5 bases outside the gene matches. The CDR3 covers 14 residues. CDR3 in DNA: TGTGCCAGCAGCCGAGGACAGGGCGCCTACGAGCAGTACTTC. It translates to CASSRGQGAYEQYF.

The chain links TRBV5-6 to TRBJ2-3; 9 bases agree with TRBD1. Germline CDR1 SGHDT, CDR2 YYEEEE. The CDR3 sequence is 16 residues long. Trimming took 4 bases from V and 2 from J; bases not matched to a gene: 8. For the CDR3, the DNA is TGTGCCAGCAGCACTGACAGGGGGATTCTCACAGATACGCAGTATTTT. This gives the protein CASSTDRGILTDTQYF.

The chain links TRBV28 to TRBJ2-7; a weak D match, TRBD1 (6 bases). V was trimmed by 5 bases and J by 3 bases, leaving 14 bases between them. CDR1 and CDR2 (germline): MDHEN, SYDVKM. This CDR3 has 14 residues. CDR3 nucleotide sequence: TGTGCCAGCAGTCCCCAGGGGTGGTTCTACGAGCAGTACTTC. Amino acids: CASSPQGWFYEQYF.

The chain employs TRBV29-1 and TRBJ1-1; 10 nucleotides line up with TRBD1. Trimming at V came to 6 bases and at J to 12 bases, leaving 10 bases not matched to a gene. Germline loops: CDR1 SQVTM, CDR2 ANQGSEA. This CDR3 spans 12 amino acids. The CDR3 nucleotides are TGCAGCGTCCAGGCAGGGACAGGGGTATCTTTCTTT. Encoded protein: CSVQAGTGVSFF.

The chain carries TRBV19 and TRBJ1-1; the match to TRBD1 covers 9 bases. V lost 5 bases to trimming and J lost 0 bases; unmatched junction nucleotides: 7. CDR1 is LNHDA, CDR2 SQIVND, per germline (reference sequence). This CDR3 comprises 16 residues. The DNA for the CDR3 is TGTGCCAGTAGTCCCGGGACAGGGAGGATGAACACTGAAGCTTTCTTT. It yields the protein CASSPGTGRMNTEAFF.

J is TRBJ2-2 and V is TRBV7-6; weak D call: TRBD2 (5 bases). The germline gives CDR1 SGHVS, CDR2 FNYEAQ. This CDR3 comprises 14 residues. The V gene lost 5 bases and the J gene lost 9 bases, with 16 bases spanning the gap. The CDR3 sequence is CASSPSGVGRELFF. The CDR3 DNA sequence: TGTGCCAGCAGCCCCTCCGGGGTTGGGCGGGAGCTGTTTTTT.

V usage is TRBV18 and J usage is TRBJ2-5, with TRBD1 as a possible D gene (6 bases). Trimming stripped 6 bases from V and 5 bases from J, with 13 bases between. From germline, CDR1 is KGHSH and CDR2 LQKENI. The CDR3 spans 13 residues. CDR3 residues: CASSNTGLETQYF. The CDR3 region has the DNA TGTGCCAGCTCGAATACAGGGCTGGAGACCCAGTACTTC.

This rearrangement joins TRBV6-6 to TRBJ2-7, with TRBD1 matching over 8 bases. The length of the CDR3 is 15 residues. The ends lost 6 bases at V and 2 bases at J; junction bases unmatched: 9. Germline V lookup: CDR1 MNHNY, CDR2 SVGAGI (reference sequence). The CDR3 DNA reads TGTGCCAGCAGCGACACGGCAGGGGGCACCTACGAGCAGTACTTC. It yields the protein CASSDTAGGTYEQYF.

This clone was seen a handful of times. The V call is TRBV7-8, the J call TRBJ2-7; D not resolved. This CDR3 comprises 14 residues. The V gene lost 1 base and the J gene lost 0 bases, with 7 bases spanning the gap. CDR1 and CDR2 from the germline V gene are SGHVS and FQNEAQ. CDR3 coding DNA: TGTGCCAGCAGCTTAGGCACCTACTCCTACGAGCAGTACTTC. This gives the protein CASSLGTYSYEQYF.

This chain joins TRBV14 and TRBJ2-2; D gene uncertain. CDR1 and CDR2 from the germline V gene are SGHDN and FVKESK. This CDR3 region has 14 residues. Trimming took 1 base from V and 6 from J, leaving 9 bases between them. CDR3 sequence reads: CASSQARSAGELFF. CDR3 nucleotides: TGTGCCAGCAGCCAAGCCAGGTCGGCCGGGGAGCTGTTTTTT. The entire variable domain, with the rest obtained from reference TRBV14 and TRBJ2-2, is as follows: EAGVTQFPSHSVIEKGQTVTLRCDPISGHDNLYWYRRVMGKEIKFLLHFVKESKQDESGMPNNRFLAERTGGTYSTLKVQPAELEDSGVYFCASSQARSAGELFFGEGSRLTVL.

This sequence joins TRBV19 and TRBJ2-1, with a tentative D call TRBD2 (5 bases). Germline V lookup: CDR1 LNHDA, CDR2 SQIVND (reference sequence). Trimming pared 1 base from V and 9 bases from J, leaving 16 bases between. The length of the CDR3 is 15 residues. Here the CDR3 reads CASSIGDGNIPEQFF. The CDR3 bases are TGTGCCAGTAGTATAGGAGACGGGAATATTCCTGAGCAGTTCTTC. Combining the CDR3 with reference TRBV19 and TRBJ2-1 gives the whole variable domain DGGITQSPKYLFRKEGQNVTLSCEQNLNHDAMYWYRQDPGQGLRLIYYSQIVNDFQKGDIAEGYSVSREKKESFPLTVTSAQKNPTAFYLCASSIGDGNIPEQFFGPGTRLTVL.

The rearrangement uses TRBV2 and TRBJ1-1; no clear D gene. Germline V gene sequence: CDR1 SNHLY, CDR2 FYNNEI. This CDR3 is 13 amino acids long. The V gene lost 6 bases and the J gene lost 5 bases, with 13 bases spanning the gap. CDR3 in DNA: TGTGCCAGCAGGGGAGATGGGTCTACTGAAGCTTTCTTT. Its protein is CASRGDGSTEAFF.

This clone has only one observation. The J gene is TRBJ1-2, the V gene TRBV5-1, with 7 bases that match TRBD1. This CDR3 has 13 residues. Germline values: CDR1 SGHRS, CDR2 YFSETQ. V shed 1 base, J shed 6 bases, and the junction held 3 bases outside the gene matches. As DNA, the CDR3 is TGCGCCAGCAGCTTGAGACAGGGCGATGGCTACACCTTC. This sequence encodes CASSLRQGDGYTF.

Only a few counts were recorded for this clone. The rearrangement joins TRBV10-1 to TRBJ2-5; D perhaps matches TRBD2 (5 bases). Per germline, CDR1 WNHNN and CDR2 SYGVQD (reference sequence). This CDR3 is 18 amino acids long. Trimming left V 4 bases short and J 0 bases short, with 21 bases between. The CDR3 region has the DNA TGCGCCAGCAGTGCCCCGACGAGTAAGGACGGGAACCAAGAGACCCAGTACTTC. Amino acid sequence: CASSAPTSKDGNQETQYF.

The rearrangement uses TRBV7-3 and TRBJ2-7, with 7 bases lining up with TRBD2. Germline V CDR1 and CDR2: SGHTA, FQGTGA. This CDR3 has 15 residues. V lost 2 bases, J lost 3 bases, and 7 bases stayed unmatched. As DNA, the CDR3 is TGTGCCAGCAGCTTAGGCGGGAGTCCTCTCTACGAGCAGTACTTC. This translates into CASSLGGSPLYEQYF.

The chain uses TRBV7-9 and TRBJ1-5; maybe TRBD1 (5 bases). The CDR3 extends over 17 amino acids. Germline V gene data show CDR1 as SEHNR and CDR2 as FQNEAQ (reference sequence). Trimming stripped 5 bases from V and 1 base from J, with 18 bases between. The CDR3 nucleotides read TGTGCCAGCAGCCCGGGGGTTTTGGGGAGCAGCAATCAGCCCCAGCATTTT. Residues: CASSPGVLGSSNQPQHF.